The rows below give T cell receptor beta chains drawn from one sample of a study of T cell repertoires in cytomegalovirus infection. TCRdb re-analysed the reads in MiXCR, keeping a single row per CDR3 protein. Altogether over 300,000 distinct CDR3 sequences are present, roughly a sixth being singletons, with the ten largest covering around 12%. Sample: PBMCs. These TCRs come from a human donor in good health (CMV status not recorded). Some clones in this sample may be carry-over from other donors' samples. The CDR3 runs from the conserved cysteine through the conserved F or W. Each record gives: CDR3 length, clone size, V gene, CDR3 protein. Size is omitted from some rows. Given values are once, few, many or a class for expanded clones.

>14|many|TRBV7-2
CASSLDRGSTEAFF
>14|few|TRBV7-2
CASSPTATNEKLFF
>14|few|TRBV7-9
CASSPTGVGDTQYF
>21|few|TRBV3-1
CASSQVPARNLWVFSDNEQFF
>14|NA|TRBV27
CASSTGGAYNEQFF
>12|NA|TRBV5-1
CASSARGETQYF
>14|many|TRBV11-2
CASSGTRLSDTQYF
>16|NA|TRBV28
CASLPGDRVLTDTQYF
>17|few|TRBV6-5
CASSYSFLVPGDTEAFF
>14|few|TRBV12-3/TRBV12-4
CASSSDRSNEKLFF
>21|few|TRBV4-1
CASSQDGHRRDRGLLNTEAFF
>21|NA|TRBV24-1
CATSDLGPPGTSGGTNYEQYF
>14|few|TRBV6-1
CASSKQTNYYEQYF
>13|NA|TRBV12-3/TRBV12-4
CANSLMNTGELFF
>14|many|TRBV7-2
CASSLGRTGPEAFF
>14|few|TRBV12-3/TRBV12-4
CASSWTGGVLGYTF
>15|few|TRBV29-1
CSVESPIQRQETQYF
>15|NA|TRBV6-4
CASSEGGGSSYEQYF
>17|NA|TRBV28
CASSLSGQGDYTGELFF
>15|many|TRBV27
CASSYTGQGVDEQYF
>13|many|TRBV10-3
CAIVREIDTEAFF
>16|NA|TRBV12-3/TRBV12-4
CASSPSFAQLNYGYTF
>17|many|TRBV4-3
CASSQLAGGHRPYEQYF
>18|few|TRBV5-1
CASSLLSQGVSGANVLTF
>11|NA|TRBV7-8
CASLQWDEQFF
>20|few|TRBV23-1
CASSQSRAGPLSRRNQPQHF
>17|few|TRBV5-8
CASSPTGTSGASDTQYF
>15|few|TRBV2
CASSGLGRYDPPLHF
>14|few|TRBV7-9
CASSPLGQAETQYF
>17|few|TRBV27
CASSSRLAGSRRYEQYF
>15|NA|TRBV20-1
CSAKIPGLAGETQYF
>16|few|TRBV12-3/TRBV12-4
CASSDVNRGRGEKLFF
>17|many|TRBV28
CASSLLRGATPNQPQHF
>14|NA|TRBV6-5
CASSSPGGGTEAFF
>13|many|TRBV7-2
CASSFRGADTQYF
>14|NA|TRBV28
CASSSGQGKEKLFF
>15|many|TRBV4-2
CASSLGTGGTETQYF
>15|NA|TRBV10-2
CASREGTSGQETQYF
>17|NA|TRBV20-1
CSARDPQGQAAGETQYF
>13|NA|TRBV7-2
CASSSQGVNEQYF
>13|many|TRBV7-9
CASSLVLNTEAFF
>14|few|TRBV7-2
CASSLALRGGGYTF
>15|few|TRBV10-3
CAISGGTGANYGYTF
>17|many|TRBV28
CASSSQRQRLDTDTQYF
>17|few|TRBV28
CASSQSSGLADSYEQYF
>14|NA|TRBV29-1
CSVRGAGSNQPQHF
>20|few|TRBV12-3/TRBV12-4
CASSLALGLGPRSSTGELFF
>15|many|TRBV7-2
CASRPGLAGTGELFF
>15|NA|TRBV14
CASSQEGLTYNEQFF
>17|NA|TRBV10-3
CAISETRQGTLNEKLFF
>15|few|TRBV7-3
CASSSSGGSTDTQYF
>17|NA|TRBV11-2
CASSRWPGVRSYNEQFF
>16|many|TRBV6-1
CASRGALGESYNEQFF
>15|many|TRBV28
CASSLDKGARDEQYF
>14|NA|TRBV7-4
CASSQTGKLGEQFF